What follows describes a single TCR beta chain. Looked up from germline, CDR1 is WSHSY and CDR2 is SAAADI. V dropped 4 bases and J dropped 4; count of bases not matched to a gene: 13. The CDR3 totals 18 residues. A multiplex PCR was run with 60 Vbeta primers and 13 Jbeta primers. TCRdb keeps only in-frame clones here, not all; method: immunoSEQ multiplex PCR. The sample has roughly 100,000 clones, about four fifths seen once. The data belong to a study of cytomegalovirus exposure and HLA in healthy donors. The receptor's source is a man under 40 in good health and CMV-seronegative. V is TRBV10-2 and J is TRBJ2-7; 13 bases fit TRBD2. The sample taken for sequencing was PBMCs. CDR3 bases: TGCGCCAGCAGTGGGGTGACTAGCGGGGGGCCAATACATTACGAGCAGTACTTC. Protein: CASSGVTSGGPIHYEQYF.